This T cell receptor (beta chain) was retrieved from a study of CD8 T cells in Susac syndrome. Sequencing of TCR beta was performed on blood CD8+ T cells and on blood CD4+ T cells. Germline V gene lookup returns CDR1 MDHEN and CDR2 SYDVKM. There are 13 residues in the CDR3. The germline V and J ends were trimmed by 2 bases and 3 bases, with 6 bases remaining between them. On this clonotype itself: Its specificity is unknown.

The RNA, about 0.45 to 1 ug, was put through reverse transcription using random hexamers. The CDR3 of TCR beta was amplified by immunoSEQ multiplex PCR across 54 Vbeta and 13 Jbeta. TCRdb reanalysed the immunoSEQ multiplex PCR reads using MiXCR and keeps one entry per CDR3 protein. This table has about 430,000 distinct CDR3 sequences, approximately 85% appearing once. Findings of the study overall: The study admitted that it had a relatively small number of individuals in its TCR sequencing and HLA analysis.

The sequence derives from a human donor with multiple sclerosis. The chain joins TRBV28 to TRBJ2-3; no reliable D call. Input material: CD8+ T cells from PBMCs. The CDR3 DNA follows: TGTGCCAGCAGTTTAGGGGAAACAGATACGCAGTATTTT. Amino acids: CASSLGETDTQYF.